Listed below are T cell receptor beta chains from one sample, sequenced in a study of blood T cell repertoires in COVID-19. Some clones are missing from TCRdb's copy, which holds only in-frame ones; the method was immunoSEQ multiplex PCR. The table shows 150,000 or so clones, with approximately 83% occurring only once. Sequenced material: PBMCs or T cells enriched from blood (not recorded which). The receptor set was obtained from a man in his 70s who had been exposed to COVID-19. CDR3s include the opening cysteine and the closing phenylalanine or tryptophan. D genes are given only for firm matches. Clone size is shown for a subset of rows, as once, few, many or a class of expanded clone.

TRBJ2-2	TRBV6-5	once	NA	CASSQREVNTGELFF	TGTGCCAGCAGTCAGAGGGAGGTTAACACCGGGGAGCTGTTTTTT
TRBJ1-2	TRBV28	many	TRBD1	CASSAGDALGTEHGYTF	TGTGCCAGCAGCGCTGGGGACGCACTAGGGACAGAGCACGGCTACACCTTC
TRBJ1-2	TRBV3-1/TRBV3-2	NA	TRBD1	CASSNRGGGYTF	TGTGCCAGCAGCAACAGGGGGGGTGGCTACACCTTC
TRBJ1-5	TRBV7-2	NA	NA	CASSPGRGLQGQPQHF	TGTGCCAGCAGCCCAGGTAGGGGGTTGCAGGGTCAGCCCCAGCATTTT
TRBJ2-7	TRBV19	NA	TRBD1	CARDRQGGISYEQYF	TGTGCCAGGGATAGACAGGGGGGCATCTCCTACGAGCAGTACTTC
TRBJ2-7	TRBV14	NA	TRBD2	CASRTSGSHPYEQYF	TGTGCCAGCAGGACTAGCGGGAGTCACCCTTACGAGCAGTACTTC
TRBJ2-5	TRBV19	NA	NA	CASIGAGAQETQYF	TGTGCCAGTATCGGCGCGGGGGCACAAGAGACCCAGTACTTC
TRBJ2-1	TRBV24-1	NA	TRBD2	CATSPWGSGKTNEQFF	TGTGCCACCAGCCCTTGGGGTAGCGGGAAGACCAATGAGCAGTTCTTC
TRBJ2-5	TRBV7-2	NA	TRBD2	CASSLRLAGGQETQYF	TGTGCCAGCAGCTTGAGACTAGCGGGGGGACAAGAGACCCAGTACTTC
TRBJ2-7	TRBV12-3/TRBV12-4	NA	NA	CASRVGGYEQYF	TGTGCCAGCAGAGTAGGGGGTTACGAGCAGTACTTC
TRBJ1-5	TRBV12-3/TRBV12-4	NA	NA	CASSSAGNQPQHF	TGTGCCAGCAGTTCCGCGGGGAATCAGCCCCAGCATTTT
TRBJ1-2	TRBV6-6	NA	NA	CASSTSTGSYTF	TGTGCCAGCAGCACATCAACAGGGAGCTACACCTTC
TRBJ2-2	TRBV19	NA	NA	CASGLRDTGELFF	TGTGCCAGTGGGCTGAGGGATACCGGGGAGCTGTTTTTT
TRBJ1-2	TRBV7-2	NA	NA	CASSPSREAGYTF	TGTGCCAGCAGCCCGAGCAGGGAGGCTGGCTACACCTTC
TRBJ1-1	TRBV29-1	NA	NA	CSVHSSAGAFF	TGCAGCGTTCACAGCAGCGCGGGAGCTTTCTTT
TRBJ2-2	TRBV24-1	once	NA	CATSDWAGELFF	TGTGCCACCAGTGATTGGGCAGGGGAGCTGTTTTTT
TRBJ2-5	TRBV5-1	NA	TRBD2	CASSHETSGAGTQYF	TGCGCCAGCAGCCACGAAACTAGCGGGGCGGGGACCCAGTACTTC
TRBJ1-3	TRBV25-1	NA	NA	CASSFGGSGNTIYF	TGTGCCAGCAGTTTCGGGGGCTCTGGAAACACCATATATTTT
TRBJ1-6	TRBV6-2/TRBV6-3	NA	NA	CASSFPPGPGRFSPLHF	TGTGCCAGCAGTTTCCCCCCGGGACCCGGGAGATTTTCACCCCTCCACTTT
TRBJ1-3	TRBV27	once	TRBD1	CASSPRTGVSGNTIYF	TGTGCCAGCAGTCCCAGGACAGGGGTCTCTGGAAACACCATATATTTT
TRBJ1-4	TRBV15	NA	NA	CATSRSRLEKLFF	TGTGCCACCAGCAGGAGTCGCCTTGAAAAACTGTTTTTT
TRBJ2-1	TRBV14	NA	TRBD2	CASSWTSGGAYEQFF	TGTGCCAGCAGTTGGACTAGCGGGGGGGCTTATGAGCAGTTCTTC
TRBJ2-2	TRBV7-6	NA	TRBD1	CASSWGQLRKNTGELFF	TGTGCCAGCAGCTGGGGACAGCTTAGGAAAAACACCGGGGAGCTGTTTTTT
TRBJ1-2	TRBV6-5	once	NA	CASTSSRERNGYTF	TGTGCCAGCACCTCATCCAGGGAAAGGAATGGCTACACCTTC
TRBJ1-5	TRBV7-2	NA	NA	CASSLAGGNNQPQHF	TGTGCCAGCAGCTTAGCTGGAGGGAACAATCAGCCCCAGCATTTT
TRBJ1-1	TRBV5-1	NA	NA	CASSLIPQNTEAFF	TGCGCCAGCAGCTTAATTCCCCAGAACACTGAAGCTTTCTTT
TRBJ2-7	TRBV2	NA	NA	CASSDTGGLYEQYF	TGTGCCAGCAGTGACACAGGGGGACTATACGAGCAGTACTTC